What follows describes a single TCR beta chain. The sample belongs to a study of blood T cell repertoires in COVID-19. Looking at the study overall: T cells, B-cell-depleted T cells, or PBMCs provided the cDNA or gDNA that served as material.

Sequencing was performed with immunoSEQ multiplex PCR; in TCRdb, only in-frame clones are kept and a portion is missing. The sample includes around 180,000 clones, about 74% seen only once; the top ten take 3%. Germline V gene data show CDR1 as GTSNPN and CDR2 as SVGIG (reference sequence). The V gene lost 4 bases and the J gene lost 2 bases, with 8 bases spanning the gap. The CDR3 covers 12 residues. Sample: peripheral blood. The chain uses TRBV30 and TRBJ1-2, with D possibly being TRBD1 (6 bases). This receptor was obtained from a woman aged 80 or older with acute or convalescent COVID-19. The CDR3: CAWNRENYGYTF. CDR3 DNA sequence: TGTGCCTGGAACAGGGAAAACTATGGCTACACCTTC.